This T cell receptor (beta chain) was recorded in a study of blood T cells in healthy people across ages (dated by TCRdb to between 2014 and 2017). The study in broad terms: Template switching captured roughly one uniquely barcoded TCR beta cDNA molecule per two T cells in model experiments. Donors were grouped into four age groups: young (average about 15 years), middle-aged (39), aged (about 60) and long-lived (around 80). To avoid experimental bias, donors of different ages were distributed randomly across sequencing lanes. The study measured age-related changes in TCR beta repertoire diversity using deep sequencing normalized with unique cDNA molecular identifiers. For two donors (one aged 18 to 29 and one aged 80 or older), the study analyzed two additional independent replicas of 1 million unique cDNA reads from the same blood draw. Beyond this particular receptor, the publication reports: Because the CMV infection status of the donors was unknown, age-related changes in expanded clonotypes may potentially have been confounded. Compared with the aged group, more naive CD4+ T cells, fewer expanded clones and increased TCR diversity were shown by the long-lived group, suggesting age selection. A strong correlation was found between observed TCR beta diversity and the percentage of naive T cells measured by flow cytometry. Observed TCR beta diversity per million T cells fell roughly linearly with age, and a significant reduction was already apparent by age roughly 40. Estimates of total diversity based on one million sequenced T cells were considered lower bounds and underestimates. Bulk unsorted PBMC profiling prevented conclusive comparison of naive and antigen-experienced compartments.

As to this clonotype: The antigen this receptor binds is unknown. A clone one base away is much larger, so this may be a read error.

Library prep was done by 5' RACE. The data were produced on an Illumina HiSeq 2500. A second PCR of roughly 6 to 11 cycles was run with a J-beta primer mix and a sample-barcoded 5' primer. Each TCR beta cDNA molecule received a unique molecular identifier from a template-switch 5' adaptor carrying 12 random nucleotides. At least 2.5 million CDR3-containing paired-end reads were obtained from each sample. First-strand cDNA was synthesized from all RNA with the Mint cDNA synthesis kit, primed by a TRBC-specific oligonucleotide. Following uracil-DNA glycosylase treatment, a first 18-cycle PCR with universal primers M1SS and BC2_uni_R was performed on all cDNA. The study's processing was this. For normalization, 1 million high-quality reads, each with a distinct molecular identifier, were randomly selected from each sample. Instead of being binned into consensus sequences, reads that shared molecular identifiers were thrown out. MiTCR, run with a Q25 quality threshold and the strictest error-elimination algorithm, handled CDR3 identification, clonotype clustering and error correction. A nonparametric unseen species model with Euler transformation was used to estimate lower-bound total TCR beta diversity. Clones were called with MiXCR by TCRdb after fastp trimmed the public reads at Q25, and only in-frame beta chains were retained. Rows are combined by CDR3 protein, so each entry shows the most common genes and DNA. These V and J calls are TCRdb output, not the study's own analysis. The table for this sample lists under 1,000,000 distinct CDR3 sequences; more than 35% of them were counted only once. The top ten hold over 15% of the sample.

From a lookup of the germline V gene, CDR1 and CDR2 are LGHNA and YNFKEQ. V is pared back by 0 bases and J by 4 bases, with 15 bases lying between the germline termini. The CDR3 numbers 16 residues from cysteine through phenylalanine. Only the CDR3 part of the read is kept: 48 bases, read in frame from the first base. The roughly 38 donors, aged about 6 to 100 years, were systemically healthy Caucasian individuals from Russia. Each donor gave approximately 9.3 milliliters of peripheral blood, collected into EDTA-treated Vacutainer tubes. Ficoll-Paque density-gradient centrifugation was used to isolate PBMCs, with at least 6.5 million per sample. Total RNA, at least 6 micrograms per sample, was extracted from PBMCs with Trizol reagent. For every donor, flow cytometry on a PBMC aliquot measured the percentage of naive CD45RAhigh/CD27high T cells.

The sample consisted of blood. The chain is made from TRBV4-2 and TRBJ2-5; TRBD2 could be the D gene, as 6 bases match. This sequence was found in a man aged 80 or over in good health. The bases are TGTGCCAGCAGCCAAGATCTGCTAGTGGGAGGAGAGACCCAGTACTTC. Its amino acids are CASSQDLLVGGETQYF.